The sequence of this T cell receptor beta chain was determined in a study of tumor and adjacent non-tumor tissue in lung cancer. Overall study: The cohort had about a dozen adenocarcinoma, 2 squamous cell and 1 small cell patients. Patients were aged about 30 to 85, nine to eleven men and 5 women, stage I to III.

The template was RNA from unsorted bulk tissue. This non-tumor lung sample came from over 3 cm beyond the tumor edge. Newly diagnosed lung cancer patients had thoracic surgery in China, August–November 2014, without prior chemotherapy. The CDR3 length is 13 residues. Study findings and constraints: TCR diversity was significantly greater in tumor than normal lung tissue.

A modified ARM-PCR protocol with three rounds of nested PCR amplified TCRbeta. TCRdb reprocessed the multiplex PCR reads with MiXCR, giving one entry per CDR3 protein. The table shows fewer than 100,000 distinct CDR3 sequences, with around 82% occurring only once. Notes on this clonotype: Its cognate antigen is unknown. Compared with germline, one end of the junction differs, possibly owing to a read error.

This receptor was identified in a woman in her forties or fifties with non-small cell lung cancer. Sequenced: distant non-tumor lung tissue. The chain is built from TRBV12-3 or TRBV12-4 and TRBJ1-6, with D unresolved. The CDR3 sequence: CASRPDNSSPLHF. The CDR3 region has the DNA TGTGCCAGCAGACCCGACAATTCTTCACCCCTCCATTTT.